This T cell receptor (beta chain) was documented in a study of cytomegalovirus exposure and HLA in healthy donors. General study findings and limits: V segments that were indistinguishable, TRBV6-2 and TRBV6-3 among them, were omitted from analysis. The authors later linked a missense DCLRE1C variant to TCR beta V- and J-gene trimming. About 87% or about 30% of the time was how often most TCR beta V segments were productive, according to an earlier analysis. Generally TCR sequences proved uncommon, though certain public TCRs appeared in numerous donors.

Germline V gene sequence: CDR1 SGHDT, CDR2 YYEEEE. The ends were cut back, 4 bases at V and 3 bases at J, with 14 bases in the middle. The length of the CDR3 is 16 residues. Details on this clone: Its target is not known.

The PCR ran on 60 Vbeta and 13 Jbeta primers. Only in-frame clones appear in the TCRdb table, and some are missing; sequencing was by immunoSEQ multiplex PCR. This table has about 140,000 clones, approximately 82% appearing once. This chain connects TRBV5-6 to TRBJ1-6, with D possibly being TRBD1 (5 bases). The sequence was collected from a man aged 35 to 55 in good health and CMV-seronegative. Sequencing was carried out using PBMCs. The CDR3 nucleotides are TGTGCCAGCAGCACACAGGAAAAGCGCTATAATTCACCCCTCCACTTT. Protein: CASSTQEKRYNSPLHF.